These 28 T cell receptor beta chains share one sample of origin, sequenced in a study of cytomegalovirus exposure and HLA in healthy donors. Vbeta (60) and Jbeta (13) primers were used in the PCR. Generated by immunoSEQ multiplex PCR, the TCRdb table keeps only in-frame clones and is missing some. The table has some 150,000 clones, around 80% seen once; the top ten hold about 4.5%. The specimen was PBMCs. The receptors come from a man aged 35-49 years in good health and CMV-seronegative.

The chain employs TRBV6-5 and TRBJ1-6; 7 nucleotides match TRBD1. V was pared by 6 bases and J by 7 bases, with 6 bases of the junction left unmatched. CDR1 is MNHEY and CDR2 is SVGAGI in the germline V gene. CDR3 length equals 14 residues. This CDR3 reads CASSPTGLNSPLHF. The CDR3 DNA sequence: TGTGCCAGCAGCCCGACAGGGTTGAATTCACCCCTCCACTTT.

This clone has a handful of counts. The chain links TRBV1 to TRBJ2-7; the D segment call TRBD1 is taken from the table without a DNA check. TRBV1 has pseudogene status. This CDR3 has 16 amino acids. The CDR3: CTSSQENSNSSYEQYF. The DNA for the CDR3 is TGCACCAGCAGCCAAGAAAACTCCAACAGCTCCTACGAGCAGTACTTC.

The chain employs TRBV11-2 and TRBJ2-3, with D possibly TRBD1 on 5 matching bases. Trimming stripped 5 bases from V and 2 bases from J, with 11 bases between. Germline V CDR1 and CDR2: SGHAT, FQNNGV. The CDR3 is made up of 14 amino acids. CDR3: CASSLGANTDTQYF. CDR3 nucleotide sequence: TGTGCCAGCAGCCTAGGGGCGAACACAGATACGCAGTATTTT.

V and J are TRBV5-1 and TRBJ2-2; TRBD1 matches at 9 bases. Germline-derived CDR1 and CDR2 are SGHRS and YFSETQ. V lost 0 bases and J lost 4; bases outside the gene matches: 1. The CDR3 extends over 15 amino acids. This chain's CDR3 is CASSLGTGVTGELFF. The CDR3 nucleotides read TGCGCCAGCAGCTTGGGGACAGGGGTCACCGGGGAGCTGTTTTTT.

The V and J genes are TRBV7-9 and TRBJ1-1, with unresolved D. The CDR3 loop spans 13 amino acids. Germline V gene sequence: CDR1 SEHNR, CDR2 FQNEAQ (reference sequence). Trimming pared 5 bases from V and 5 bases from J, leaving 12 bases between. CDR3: CASSAAGPTEAFF. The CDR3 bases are TGTGCCAGCAGCGCGGCGGGCCCAACTGAAGCTTTCTTT.

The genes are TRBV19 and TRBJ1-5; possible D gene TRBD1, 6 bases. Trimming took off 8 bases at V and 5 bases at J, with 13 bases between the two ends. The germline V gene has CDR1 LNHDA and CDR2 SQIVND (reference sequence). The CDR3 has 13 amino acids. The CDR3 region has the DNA TGTGCCAGTCGCATCCAGGGGCATCAGCCCCAGCATTTT. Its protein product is CASRIQGHQPQHF.

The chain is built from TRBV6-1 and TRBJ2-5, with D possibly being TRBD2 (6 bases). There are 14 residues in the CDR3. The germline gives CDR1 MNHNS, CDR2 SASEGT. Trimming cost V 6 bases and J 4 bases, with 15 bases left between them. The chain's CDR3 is CASSRGMEGETQYF. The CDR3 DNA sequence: TGTGCCAGCAGCCGCGGTATGGAGGGAGAGACCCAGTACTTC.

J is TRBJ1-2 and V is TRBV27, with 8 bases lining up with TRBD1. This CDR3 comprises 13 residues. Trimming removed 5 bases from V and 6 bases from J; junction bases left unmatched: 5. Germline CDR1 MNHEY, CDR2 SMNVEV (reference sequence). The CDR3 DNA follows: TGTGCCAGCAGTCTCCAGGGGGCGAATGGCTACACCTTC. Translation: CASSLQGANGYTF.

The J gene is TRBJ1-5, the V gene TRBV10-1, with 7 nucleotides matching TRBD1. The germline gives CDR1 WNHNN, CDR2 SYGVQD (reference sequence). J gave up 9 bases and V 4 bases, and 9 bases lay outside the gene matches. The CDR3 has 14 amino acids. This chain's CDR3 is CASSVHRGSWPQHF. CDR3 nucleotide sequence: TGCGCCAGCAGTGTCCACAGGGGCAGTTGGCCCCAGCATTTT.

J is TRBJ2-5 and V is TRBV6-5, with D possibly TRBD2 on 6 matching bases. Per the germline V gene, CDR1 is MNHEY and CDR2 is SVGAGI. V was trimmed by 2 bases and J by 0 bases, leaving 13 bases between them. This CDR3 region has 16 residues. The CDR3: CASSYVSGVYQETQYF. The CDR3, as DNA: TGTGCCAGCAGTTACGTGTCGGGGGTTTACCAAGAGACCCAGTACTTC.

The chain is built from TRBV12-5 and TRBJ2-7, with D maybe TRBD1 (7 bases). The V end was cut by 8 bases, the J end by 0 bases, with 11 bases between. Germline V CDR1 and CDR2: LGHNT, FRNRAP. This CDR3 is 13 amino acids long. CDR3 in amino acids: CASRQGGSYEQYF. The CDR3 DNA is TGTGCTAGTCGTCAGGGGGGCTCCTACGAGCAGTACTTC.

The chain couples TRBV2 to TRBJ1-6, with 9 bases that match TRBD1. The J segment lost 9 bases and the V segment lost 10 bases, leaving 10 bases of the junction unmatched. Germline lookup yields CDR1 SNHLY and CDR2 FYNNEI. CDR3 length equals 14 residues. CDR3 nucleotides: TGTGCCACCCCGACAGGGGGTATCGGTTCACCCCTCCACTTT. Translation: CATPTGGIGSPLHF.

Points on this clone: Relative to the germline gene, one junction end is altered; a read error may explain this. The CDR3 here is CASSPPQGFTPQHF. CDR3 coding DNA: TGTGCTAGCAGCCCCCCACAGGGATTCACGCCCCAGCATTTT. This chain joins TRBV7-7 and TRBJ1-5; D is possibly TRBD1 (6 bases). The germline CDR1 and CDR2 sequences are SSHAT and FNYEAQ (reference sequence). The CDR3 length is 14 residues.

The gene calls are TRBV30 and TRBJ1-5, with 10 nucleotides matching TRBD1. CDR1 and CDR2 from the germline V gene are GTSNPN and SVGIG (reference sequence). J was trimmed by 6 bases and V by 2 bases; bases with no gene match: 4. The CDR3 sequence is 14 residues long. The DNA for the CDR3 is TGTGCCTGGAGTCCGGGACAGGGGTTTCAGCCCCAGCATTTT. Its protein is CAWSPGQGFQPQHF.

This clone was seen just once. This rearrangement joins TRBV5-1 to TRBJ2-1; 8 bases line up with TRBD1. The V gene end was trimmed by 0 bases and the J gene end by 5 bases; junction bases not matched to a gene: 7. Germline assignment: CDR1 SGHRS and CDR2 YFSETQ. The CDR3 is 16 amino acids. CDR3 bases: TGCGCCAGCAGCTTGGCGCCGGGGACAGGTAACAATGAGCAGTTCTTC. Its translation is CASSLAPGTGNNEQFF.

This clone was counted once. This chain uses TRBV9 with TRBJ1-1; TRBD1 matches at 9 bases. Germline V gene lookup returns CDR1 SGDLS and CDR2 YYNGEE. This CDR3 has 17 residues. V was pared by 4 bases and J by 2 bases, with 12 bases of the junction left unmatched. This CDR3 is CASSRGQGSLLNTEAFF. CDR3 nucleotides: TGTGCCAGCAGCAGGGGACAGGGAAGCCTCCTTAACACTGAAGCTTTCTTT.

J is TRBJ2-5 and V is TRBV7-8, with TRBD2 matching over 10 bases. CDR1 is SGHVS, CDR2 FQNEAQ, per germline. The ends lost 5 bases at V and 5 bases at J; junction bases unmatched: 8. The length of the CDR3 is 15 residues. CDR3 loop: CASSPSGGAFETQYF. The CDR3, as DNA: TGTGCCAGCAGCCCCAGCGGGGGGGCATTTGAGACCCAGTACTTC. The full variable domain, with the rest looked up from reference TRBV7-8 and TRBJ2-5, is GAGVSQSPRYKVAKRGQDVALRCDPISGHVSLFWYQQALGQGPEFLTYFQNEAQLDKSGLPSDRFFAERPEGSVSTLKIQRTQQEDSAVYLCASSPSGGAFETQYFGPGTRLLVL.

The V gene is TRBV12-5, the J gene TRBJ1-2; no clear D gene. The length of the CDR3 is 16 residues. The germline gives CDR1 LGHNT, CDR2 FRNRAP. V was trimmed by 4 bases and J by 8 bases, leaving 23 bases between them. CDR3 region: CASGSPLRVDGEGYTF. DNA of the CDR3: TGTGCTAGTGGTTCCCCCCTCCGGGTGGACGGGGAAGGCTACACCTTC.

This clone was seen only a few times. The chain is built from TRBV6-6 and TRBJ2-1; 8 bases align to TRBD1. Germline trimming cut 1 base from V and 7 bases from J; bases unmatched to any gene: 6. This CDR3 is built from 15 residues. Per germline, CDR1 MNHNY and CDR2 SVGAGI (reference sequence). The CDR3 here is CASSYFERQGNEQFF. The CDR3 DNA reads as TGTGCCAGCAGTTACTTTGAACGACAGGGGAATGAGCAGTTCTTC.

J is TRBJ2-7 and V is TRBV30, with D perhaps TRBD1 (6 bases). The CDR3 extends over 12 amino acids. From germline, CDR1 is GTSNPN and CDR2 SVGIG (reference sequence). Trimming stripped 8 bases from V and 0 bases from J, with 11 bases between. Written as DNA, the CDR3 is TGTGCCGGAAGACAGGACTCCTACGAGCAGTACTTC. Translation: CAGRQDSYEQYF.

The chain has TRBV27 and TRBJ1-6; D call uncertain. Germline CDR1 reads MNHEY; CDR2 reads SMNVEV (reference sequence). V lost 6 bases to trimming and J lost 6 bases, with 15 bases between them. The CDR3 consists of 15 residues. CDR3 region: CASRRADLTNSPLHF. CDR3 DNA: TGTGCCAGCAGACGAGCTGACTTGACTAATTCACCCCTCCACTTT.

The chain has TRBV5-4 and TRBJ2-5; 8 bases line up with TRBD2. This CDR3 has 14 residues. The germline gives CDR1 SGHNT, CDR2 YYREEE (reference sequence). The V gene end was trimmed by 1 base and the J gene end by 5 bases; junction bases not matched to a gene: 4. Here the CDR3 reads CASSLTGGLETQYF. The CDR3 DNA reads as TGTGCCAGCAGCTTGACGGGGGGGCTCGAGACCCAGTACTTC.

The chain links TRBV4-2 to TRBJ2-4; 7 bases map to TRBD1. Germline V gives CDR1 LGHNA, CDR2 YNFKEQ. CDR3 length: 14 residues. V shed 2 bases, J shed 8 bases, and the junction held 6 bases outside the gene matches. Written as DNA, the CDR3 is TGTGCCAGCAGCCAATGGGACAGCAGGGACATTCAGTACTTC. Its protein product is CASSQWDSRDIQYF.

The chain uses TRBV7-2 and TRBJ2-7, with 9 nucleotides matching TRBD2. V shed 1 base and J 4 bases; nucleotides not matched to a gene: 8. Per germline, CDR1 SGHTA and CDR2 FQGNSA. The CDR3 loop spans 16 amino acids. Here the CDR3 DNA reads TGTGCCAGCAGCTTAGGCGGGGGGGGGCAACTTTACGAGCAGTACTTC. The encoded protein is CASSLGGGGQLYEQYF.

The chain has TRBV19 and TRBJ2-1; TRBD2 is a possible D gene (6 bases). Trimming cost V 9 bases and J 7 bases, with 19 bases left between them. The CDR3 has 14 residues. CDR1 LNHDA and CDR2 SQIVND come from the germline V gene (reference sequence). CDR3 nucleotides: TGTGCCAGCAAAACTAGCCTCCACGTAAATGAGCAGTTCTTC. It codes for CASKTSLHVNEQFF.

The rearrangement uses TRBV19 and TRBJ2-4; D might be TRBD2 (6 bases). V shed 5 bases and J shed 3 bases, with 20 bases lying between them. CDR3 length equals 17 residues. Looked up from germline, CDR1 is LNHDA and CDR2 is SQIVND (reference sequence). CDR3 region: CASSPERVVGGKNIQYF. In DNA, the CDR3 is TGTGCCAGTAGTCCAGAGCGGGTCGTGGGTGGCAAAAACATTCAGTACTTC.

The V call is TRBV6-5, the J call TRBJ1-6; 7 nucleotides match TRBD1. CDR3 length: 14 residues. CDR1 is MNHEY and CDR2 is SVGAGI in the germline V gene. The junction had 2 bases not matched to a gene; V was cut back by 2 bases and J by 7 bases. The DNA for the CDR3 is TGTGCCAGCAGTTACGGGGACAGAAATTCACCCCTCCACTTT. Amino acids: CASSYGDRNSPLHF.

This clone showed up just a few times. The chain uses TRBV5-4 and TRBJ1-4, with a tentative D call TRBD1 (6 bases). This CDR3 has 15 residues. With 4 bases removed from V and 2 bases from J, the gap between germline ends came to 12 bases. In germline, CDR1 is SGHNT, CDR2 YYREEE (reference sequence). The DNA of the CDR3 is TGTGCCAGCAGCCTAACAGGGAACACTAATGAAAAACTGTTTTTT. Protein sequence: CASSLTGNTNEKLFF. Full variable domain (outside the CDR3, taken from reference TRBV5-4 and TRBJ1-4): ETGVTQSPTHLIKTRGQQVTLRCSSQSGHNTVSWYQQALGQGPQFIFQYYREEENGRGNFPPRFSGLQFPNYSSELNVNALELDDSALYLCASSLTGNTNEKLFFGSGTQLSVL.